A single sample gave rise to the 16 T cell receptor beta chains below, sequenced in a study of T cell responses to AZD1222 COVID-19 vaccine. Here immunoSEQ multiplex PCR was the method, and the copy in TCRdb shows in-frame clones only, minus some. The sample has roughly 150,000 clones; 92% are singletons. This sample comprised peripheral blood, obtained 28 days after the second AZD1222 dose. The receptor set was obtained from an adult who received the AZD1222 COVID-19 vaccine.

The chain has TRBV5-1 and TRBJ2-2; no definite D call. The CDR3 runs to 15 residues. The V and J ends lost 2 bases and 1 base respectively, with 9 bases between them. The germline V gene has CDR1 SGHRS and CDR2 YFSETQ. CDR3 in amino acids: CASSFALGNTGELFF. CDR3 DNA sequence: TGCGCCAGCAGCTTCGCACTGGGGAACACCGGGGAGCTGTTTTTT.

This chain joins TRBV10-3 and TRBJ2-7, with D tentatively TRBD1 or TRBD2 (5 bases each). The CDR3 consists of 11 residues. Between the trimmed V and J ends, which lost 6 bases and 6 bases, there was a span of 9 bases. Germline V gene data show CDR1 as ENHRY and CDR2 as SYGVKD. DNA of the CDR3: TGTGCCATCAGGAGGGACGTCGAGCAGTACTTC. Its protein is CAIRRDVEQYF.

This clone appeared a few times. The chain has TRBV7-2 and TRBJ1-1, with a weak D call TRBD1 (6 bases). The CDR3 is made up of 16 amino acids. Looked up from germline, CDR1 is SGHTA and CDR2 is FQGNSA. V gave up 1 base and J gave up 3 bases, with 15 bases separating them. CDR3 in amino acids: CASSLGSTGPYTEAFF. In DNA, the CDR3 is TGTGCCAGCAGCTTAGGGTCTACAGGGCCATACACTGAAGCTTTCTTT.

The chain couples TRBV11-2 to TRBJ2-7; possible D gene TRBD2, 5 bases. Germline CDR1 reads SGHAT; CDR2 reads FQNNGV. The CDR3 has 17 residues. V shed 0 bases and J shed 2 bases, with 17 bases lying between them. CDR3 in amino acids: CASSLEGFGIPTYEQYF. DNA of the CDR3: TGTGCCAGCAGCTTAGAAGGTTTCGGGATCCCAACCTACGAGCAGTACTTC.

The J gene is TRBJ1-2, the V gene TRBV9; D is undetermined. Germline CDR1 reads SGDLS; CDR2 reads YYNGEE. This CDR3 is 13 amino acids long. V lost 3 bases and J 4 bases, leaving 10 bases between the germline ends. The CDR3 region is CASSGASSYGYTF. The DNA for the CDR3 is TGTGCCAGCAGCGGAGCCTCGAGCTATGGCTACACCTTC.

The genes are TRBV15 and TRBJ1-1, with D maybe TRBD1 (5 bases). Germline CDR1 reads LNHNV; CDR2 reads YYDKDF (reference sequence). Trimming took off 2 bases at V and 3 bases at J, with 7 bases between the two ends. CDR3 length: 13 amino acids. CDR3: CATSRQGDTEAFF. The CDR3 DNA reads TGTGCCACCAGCAGACAGGGCGACACTGAAGCTTTCTTT.

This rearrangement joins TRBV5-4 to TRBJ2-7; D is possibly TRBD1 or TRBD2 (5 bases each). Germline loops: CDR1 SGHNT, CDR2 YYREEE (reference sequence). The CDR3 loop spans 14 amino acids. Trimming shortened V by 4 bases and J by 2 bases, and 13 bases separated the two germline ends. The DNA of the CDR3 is TGTGCCAGCAGCAAAGGGACCTCGACCTACGAGCAGTACTTC. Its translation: CASSKGTSTYEQYF.

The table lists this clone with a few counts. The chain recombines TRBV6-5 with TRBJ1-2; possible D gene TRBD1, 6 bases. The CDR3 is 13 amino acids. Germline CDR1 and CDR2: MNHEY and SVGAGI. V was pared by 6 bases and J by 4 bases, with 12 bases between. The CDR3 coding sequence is TGTGCCAGCAGACGGGCAGGGGTCTATGGCTACACCTTC. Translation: CASRRAGVYGYTF.

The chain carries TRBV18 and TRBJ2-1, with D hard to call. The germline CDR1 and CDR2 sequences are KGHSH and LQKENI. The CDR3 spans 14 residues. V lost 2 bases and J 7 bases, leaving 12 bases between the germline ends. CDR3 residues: CASSPAATRNEQFF. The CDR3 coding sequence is TGTGCCAGCTCACCAGCAGCGACAAGGAATGAGCAGTTCTTC.

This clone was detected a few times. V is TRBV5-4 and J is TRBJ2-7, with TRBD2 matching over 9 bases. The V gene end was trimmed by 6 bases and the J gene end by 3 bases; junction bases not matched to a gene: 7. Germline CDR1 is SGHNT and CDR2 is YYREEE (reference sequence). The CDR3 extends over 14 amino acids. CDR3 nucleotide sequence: TGTGCCAGCACTAAAGCGGGAGGAAACTACGAGCAGTACTTC. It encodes CASTKAGGNYEQYF.

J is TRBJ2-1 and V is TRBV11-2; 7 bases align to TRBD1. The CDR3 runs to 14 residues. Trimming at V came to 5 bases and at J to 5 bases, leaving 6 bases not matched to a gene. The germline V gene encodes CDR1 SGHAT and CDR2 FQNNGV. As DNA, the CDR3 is TGTGCCAGCAGCCCACGTGGACAGGACAATGAGCAGTTCTTC. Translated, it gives CASSPRGQDNEQFF. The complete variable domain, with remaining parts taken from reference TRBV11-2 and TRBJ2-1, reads EAGVAQSPRYKIIEKRQSVAFWCNPISGHATLYWYQQILGQGPKLLIQFQNNGVVDDSQLPKDRFSAERLKGVDSTLKIQPAKLEDSAVYLCASSPRGQDNEQFFGPGTRLTVL.

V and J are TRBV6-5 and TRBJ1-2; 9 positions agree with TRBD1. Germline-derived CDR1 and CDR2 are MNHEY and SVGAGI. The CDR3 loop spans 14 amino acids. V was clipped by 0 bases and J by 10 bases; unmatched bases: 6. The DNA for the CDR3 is TGTGCCAGCAGTTACTCGAGGGGACAGGGCGACTACACCTTC. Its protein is CASSYSRGQGDYTF.

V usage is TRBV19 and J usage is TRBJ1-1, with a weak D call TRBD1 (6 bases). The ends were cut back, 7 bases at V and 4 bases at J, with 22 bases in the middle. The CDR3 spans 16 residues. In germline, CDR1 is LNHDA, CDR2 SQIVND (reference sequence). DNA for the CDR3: TGTGCCAGTACCCGTCGGGGAGACAGGTCAGGCACTGAAGCTTTCTTT. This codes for CASTRRGDRSGTEAFF.

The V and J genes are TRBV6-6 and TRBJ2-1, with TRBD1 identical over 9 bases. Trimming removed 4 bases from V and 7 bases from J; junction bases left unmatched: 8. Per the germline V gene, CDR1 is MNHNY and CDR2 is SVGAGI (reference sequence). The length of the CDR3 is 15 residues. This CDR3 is CASSLGQGRQNEQFF. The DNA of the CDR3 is TGTGCCAGCAGTTTGGGACAGGGTAGGCAGAATGAGCAGTTCTTC.

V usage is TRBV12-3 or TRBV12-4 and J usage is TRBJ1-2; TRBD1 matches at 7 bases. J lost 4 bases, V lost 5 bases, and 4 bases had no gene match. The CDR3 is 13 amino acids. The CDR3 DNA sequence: TGTGCCAGCAGTCGTGGACAGGTCTATGGCTACACCTTC. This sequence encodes CASSRGQVYGYTF.

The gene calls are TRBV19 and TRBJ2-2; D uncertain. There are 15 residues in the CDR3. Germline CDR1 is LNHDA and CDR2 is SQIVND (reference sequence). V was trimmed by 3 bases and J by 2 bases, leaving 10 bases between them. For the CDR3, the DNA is TGTGCCAGTAGTATCGGTGACGGTAACACCGGGGAGCTGTTTTTT. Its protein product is CASSIGDGNTGELFF.